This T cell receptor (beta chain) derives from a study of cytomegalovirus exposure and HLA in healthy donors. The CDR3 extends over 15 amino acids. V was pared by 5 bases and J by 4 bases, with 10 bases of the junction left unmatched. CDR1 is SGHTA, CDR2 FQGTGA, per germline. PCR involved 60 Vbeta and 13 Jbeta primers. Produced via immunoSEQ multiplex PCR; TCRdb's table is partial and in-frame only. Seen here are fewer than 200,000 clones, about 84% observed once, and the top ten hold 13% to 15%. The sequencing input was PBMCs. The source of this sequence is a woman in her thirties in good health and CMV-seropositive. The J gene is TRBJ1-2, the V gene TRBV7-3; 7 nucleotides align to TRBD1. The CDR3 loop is CASSPGGGAGYGYTF. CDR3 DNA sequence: TGTGCCAGCAGCCCAGGAGGGGGCGCAGGCTATGGCTACACCTTC.